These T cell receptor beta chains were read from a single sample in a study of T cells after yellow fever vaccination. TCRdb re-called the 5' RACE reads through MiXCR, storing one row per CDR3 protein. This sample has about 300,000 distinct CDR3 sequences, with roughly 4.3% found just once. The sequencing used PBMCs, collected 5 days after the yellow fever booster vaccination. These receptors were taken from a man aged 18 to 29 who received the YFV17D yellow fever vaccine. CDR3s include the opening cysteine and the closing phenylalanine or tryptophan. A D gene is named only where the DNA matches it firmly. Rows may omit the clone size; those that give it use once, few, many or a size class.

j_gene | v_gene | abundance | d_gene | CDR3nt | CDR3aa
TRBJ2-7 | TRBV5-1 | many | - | TGCGCCAGCAGCTTGGCCGGGGTCAGTGGTGAGCAGTACTTC | CASSLAGVSGEQYF
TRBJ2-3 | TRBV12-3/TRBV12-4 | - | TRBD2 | TGTGCCAGCAGGCGGCTAGCGGGGGGAGATACGCAGTATTTT | CASRRLAGGDTQYF
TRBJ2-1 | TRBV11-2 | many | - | TGTGCCAGCAGCCGTAGAATACCCCCCGGGGATGAGCAGTTCTTC | CASSRRIPPGDEQFF
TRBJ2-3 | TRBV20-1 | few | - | TGCAGTGCTAGAGTTCACCCTCCCACAGATACGCAGTATTTT | CSARVHPPTDTQYF
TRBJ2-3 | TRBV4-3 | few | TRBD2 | TGCGCCAGCAGCCGGGCCAGGGGAGCGGGGGGCACAGATACGCAGTATTTT | CASSRARGAGGTDTQYF
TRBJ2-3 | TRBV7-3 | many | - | TGTGCCAGCAGCCACCCGGGGGATACGCAGTATTTT | CASSHPGDTQYF
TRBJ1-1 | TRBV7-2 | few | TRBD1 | TGTGCCAGCAGCCGCGTACAGGGGGGCTACACTGAAGCTTTCTTT | CASSRVQGGYTEAFF
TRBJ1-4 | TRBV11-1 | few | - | TGTGCCAGCAGCCGCCTGATATTACTGGCGGGCAGATCAGCAACTAATGAAAAACTGTTTTTT | CASSRLILLAGRSATNEKLFF
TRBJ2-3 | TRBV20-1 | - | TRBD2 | TGCAGTGCTAGAGATTTGACTAGCGGGGGCCTGATCACAGATACGCAGTATTTT | CSARDLTSGGLITDTQYF
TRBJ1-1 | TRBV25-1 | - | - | TGTGCCAGCAGTGAATCGAGAGGATCGAACACTGAAGCTTTCTTT | CASSESRGSNTEAFF
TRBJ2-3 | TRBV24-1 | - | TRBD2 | TGTGCCACCCGTCCTAGCGGGTCTCCAGATACGCAGTATTTT | CATRPSGSPDTQYF
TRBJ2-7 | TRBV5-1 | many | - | TGCGCCAGCAGCAAATTGACACAGCCACTAGACCTCCACGAGCAGTACTTC | CASSKLTQPLDLHEQYF
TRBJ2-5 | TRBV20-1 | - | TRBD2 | TGCAGTGCTAGAGATGCGGGGGGGCCGGAAGAGACCCAGTACTTC | CSARDAGGPEETQYF
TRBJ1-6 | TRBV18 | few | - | TGTGCCAGCTTGAGCTCCTATAATTCACCCCTCCACTTT | CASLSSYNSPLHF
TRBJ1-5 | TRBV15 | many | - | TGTGCCACCAGCAGAGTTCCGGGTACCAATCAGCCCCAGCATTTT | CATSRVPGTNQPQHF
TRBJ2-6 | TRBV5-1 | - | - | TGCGCCAGCAGCTCCCGGGACTCTGAGGCCAACGTCCTGACTTTC | CASSSRDSEANVLTF
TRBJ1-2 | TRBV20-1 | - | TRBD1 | TGCACCGCTATTCTTACTACAGGGGGCAACTATGGCTACACCTTC | CTAILTTGGNYGYTF
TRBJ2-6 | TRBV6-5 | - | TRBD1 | TGTGCCAGCAGGCCCTGGGGGCAGGGGGCCTCTGGGGCCAACGTCCTGACTTTC | CASRPWGQGASGANVLTF
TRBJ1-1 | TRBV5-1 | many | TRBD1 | TGCGCCAGCAGCTTGGTAGGGACAGGGGTGCGAAAGGGGAACACTGAAGCTTTCTTT | CASSLVGTGVRKGNTEAFF
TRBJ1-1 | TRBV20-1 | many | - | TGCAGTGCTAGTGACCTCCCTAGGGGAACTGAAGCTTTCTTT | CSASDLPRGTEAFF
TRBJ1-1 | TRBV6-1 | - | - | TGTGCCAGCAGATCACACAGGGTCGCTGAAGCTTTCTTT | CASRSHRVAEAFF
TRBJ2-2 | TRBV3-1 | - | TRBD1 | TGTGCCAGCAGCCAAGAGACAGGGGTCACCACCGGGGAGCTGTTTTTT | CASSQETGVTTGELFF
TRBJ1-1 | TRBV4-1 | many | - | TGCGCCAGCAGCACCGATTTGGGGAACACTGAAGCTTTCTTT | CASSTDLGNTEAFF
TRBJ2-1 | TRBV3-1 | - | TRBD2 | TGTGCCAGCAGCCAATTGAGTACGGCGGGGGGGCTCTACAATGAGCAGTTCTTC | CASSQLSTAGGLYNEQFF
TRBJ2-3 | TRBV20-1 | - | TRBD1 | TGCAGTGCGATGAGAGGGGGCCGCAGCACAGATACGCAGTATTTT | CSAMRGGRSTDTQYF
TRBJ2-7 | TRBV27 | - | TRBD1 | TGTGCCAGCAGTCAACCGACAGGGGAAAAGCTCGAGCAGTACTTC | CASSQPTGEKLEQYF
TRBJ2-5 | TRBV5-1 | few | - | TGCGCCAGCAAGGGGAGTCCGCTGGAGACCCAGTACTTC | CASKGSPLETQYF
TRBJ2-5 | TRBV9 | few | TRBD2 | TGTGCCAGCAGCGTCCAGACTAGCGGGGGGGCCGAGACCCAGTACTTC | CASSVQTSGGAETQYF
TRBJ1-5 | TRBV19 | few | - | TGTGCCAGTAGTATCCCGGGCCGCGGGGTGTATCAGCCCCAGCATTTT | CASSIPGRGVYQPQHF
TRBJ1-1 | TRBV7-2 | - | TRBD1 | TGTGCCAGCAGCCCGGAAATGACAGGGGTGAACACTGAAGCTTTCTTT | CASSPEMTGVNTEAFF
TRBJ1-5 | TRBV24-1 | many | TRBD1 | TGTGCCACCAGTGATCCCCGGACAGGGGGCAATCAGCCCCAGCATTTT | CATSDPRTGGNQPQHF
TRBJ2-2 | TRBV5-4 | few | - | TGTGCCAGCAGCTTGCCCACAGGGTTTAGGGCCGGGGAGCTGTTTTTT | CASSLPTGFRAGELFF
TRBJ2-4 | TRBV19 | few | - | TGTGCCAGTAGTATAGAACGAGATTTGGGGGCGGACATTCAGTACTTC | CASSIERDLGADIQYF
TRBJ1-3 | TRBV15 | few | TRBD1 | TGTGCCACCAGCAGATACAGGGGGACTGGAAACACCATATATTTT | CATSRYRGTGNTIYF
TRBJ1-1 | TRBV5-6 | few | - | TGTGCCAGCAGCGGCGAGGGGTTGAACACTGAAGCTTTCTTT | CASSGEGLNTEAFF
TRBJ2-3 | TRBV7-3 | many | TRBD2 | TGTGCCAGCAGCTCCCCCACTAGCGGGGGGGGTGATACGCAGTATTTT | CASSSPTSGGGDTQYF
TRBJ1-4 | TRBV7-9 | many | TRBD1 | TGTGCCAGCAGCCCCGGACAGGATTATAATGAAAAACTGTTTTTT | CASSPGQDYNEKLFF
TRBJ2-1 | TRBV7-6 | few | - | TGTGCCAGCAGCTTAGTCCTGACTAGTAAGAGCAATGAGCAGTTCTTC | CASSLVLTSKSNEQFF
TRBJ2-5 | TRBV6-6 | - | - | TGTGCCAGCAGTTCGGGCCCTTCGGCCCAGTACTTC | CASSSGPSAQYF
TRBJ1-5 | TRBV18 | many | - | TGTGCCAGCACTCCGACAGGAGATAATCAGCCCCAGCATTTT | CASTPTGDNQPQHF
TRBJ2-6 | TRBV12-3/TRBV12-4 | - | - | TGTGCCAGCAGTTTAGGGAGGAACTCTGGGGCCAACGTCCTGACTTTC | CASSLGRNSGANVLTF
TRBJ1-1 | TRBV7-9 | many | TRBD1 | TGTGCCAGCACCCCACGGACAGGGAAAACCACTGAAGCTTTCTTT | CASTPRTGKTTEAFF
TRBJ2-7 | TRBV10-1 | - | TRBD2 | TGCGCCAGCAGTGAGGGCGGGGGGGCCTTCGAGCAGTACTTC | CASSEGGGAFEQYF
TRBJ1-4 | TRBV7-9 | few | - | TGTGCCAGCAGCTACCAGGGTTTCCGGAATGAAAAACTGTTTTTT | CASSYQGFRNEKLFF
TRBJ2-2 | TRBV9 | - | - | TGTGCCAGCAGCGTACCCAACACCGGGGAGCTGTTTTTT | CASSVPNTGELFF
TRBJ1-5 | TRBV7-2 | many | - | TGTGCCAGCAGCTCCCATTCGCCCACTAGCAATCAGCCCCAGCATTTT | CASSSHSPTSNQPQHF
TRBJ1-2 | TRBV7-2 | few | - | TGTGCCAGCAGCTTTCAGGGGAATCAACGGGGCTACACCTTC | CASSFQGNQRGYTF
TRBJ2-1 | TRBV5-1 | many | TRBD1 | TGCGCCAGCGTCGAGGGGACAGGGTTCCCTCACAATGAGCAGTTCTTC | CASVEGTGFPHNEQFF
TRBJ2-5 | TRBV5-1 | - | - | TGCGCCAGCAGCTTGGAGCCTGGGGGCGGGCTTCAAGAGACCCAGTACTTC | CASSLEPGGGLQETQYF
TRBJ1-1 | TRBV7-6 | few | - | TGTGCCAGCAGCCTTAATTCGGGGATGAACACTGAAGCTTTCTTT | CASSLNSGMNTEAFF